Included here is one T cell receptor (beta chain) sequence, with context. V dropped 6 bases and J dropped 8 bases, with 13 bases sitting between them. The germline V gene encodes CDR1 MDHEN and CDR2 SYDVKM. The CDR3 runs 12 residues. This sample was taken from a study of T cell responses to AZD1222 COVID-19 vaccine. The method was immunoSEQ multiplex PCR; TCRdb's version includes in-frame clones alone and lacks a portion of them. The sample lists about 260,000 clones; 85% to 95% were seen once. This TCR came from an adult in good health. The sequencing here drew on peripheral blood, taken on day 0 of AZD1222 vaccination. The chain has TRBV28 and TRBJ1-2; possibly TRBD1 for D (5 bases). CDR3: CASSSTGAGYTF. The CDR3 coding sequence is TGTGCCAGCAGCTCGACCGGGGCGGGCTACACCTTC.